Shown below are 29 T cell receptor beta chains from a single sample sequenced in a study of CD8+CD57+ T cells in acquired aplastic anemia. Using genomic DNA as the template, TCR beta VDJ and CDR3 profiling was carried out. TCRdb re-analysed the reads in MiXCR, keeping a single row per CDR3 protein. Found here are fewer than 250,000 distinct CDR3 sequences, under 55% of them singletons; the top ten hold less than 20%. For sequencing, patients were chosen who had shown expansion of CD8+CD57+ cells by flow cytometry. The sequenced sample consisted of sorted CD4+, CD8+, or CD8+CD57+ T cells (not recorded which) from PBMCs. Receptors were obtained from a human donor with aplastic anemia.

The chain uses TRBV15 and TRBJ1-6; 7 bases agree with TRBD1. The CDR3 length is 14 residues. Germline trimming cut 5 bases from V and 10 bases from J; bases unmatched to any gene: 8. Germline V gene sequence: CDR1 LNHNV, CDR2 YYDKDF (reference sequence). CDR3 amino acids: CATSRDRVGSPLHF. The CDR3 nucleotides read TGTGCCACCAGCCGTGACAGGGTAGGATCACCCCTCCACTTT.

J is TRBJ2-7 and V is TRBV7-2; possible D gene TRBD2, 5 bases. With 5 bases removed from V and 5 bases from J, the gap between germline ends came to 10 bases. This CDR3 contains 12 residues. Germline V gene sequence: CDR1 SGHTA, CDR2 FQGNSA. The CDR3 bases are TGTGCCAGCAGCCCCATGGGAGACGAGCAGTACTTC. Amino acids: CASSPMGDEQYF.

The V gene is TRBV19, the J gene TRBJ1-1; 10 bases fit TRBD1. CDR1 and CDR2 from the germline V gene are LNHDA and SQIVND (reference sequence). The ends lost 2 bases at V and 11 bases at J; junction bases unmatched: 8. The CDR3 length is 14 residues. The CDR3 here is CASSILRDRGFAFF. CDR3 nucleotide sequence: TGTGCCAGTAGTATATTACGGGACAGGGGATTCGCTTTCTTT.

For this clonotype: This may arise from a read error, as a much more abundant clone is one base away. The chain is built from TRBV5-1 and TRBJ2-1; D not certain. Deletions cut 3 bases from V and 0 bases from J, with 7 bases between. CDR1 is SGHRS and CDR2 is YFSETQ in the germline V gene. The CDR3 covers 14 residues. CDR3 coding DNA: TGCGCCAGCAGCTCTGTTAGCTCCTACAATGAGCAGTTCTTC. Residues: CASSSVSSYNEQFF.

Ten or more counts support this clonotype. The V and J genes are TRBV7-2 and TRBJ2-7; D might be TRBD1 or TRBD2, each matching 5 bases. The CDR3 covers 14 residues. From germline, CDR1 is SGHTA and CDR2 FQGNSA. V lost 5 bases to trimming and J lost 0 bases, with 11 bases between them. The CDR3 here is CASSPGGYSYEQYF. The CDR3 nucleotides read TGTGCCAGCAGCCCTGGGGGTTACTCCTACGAGCAGTACTTC.

This clonotype was observed at least ten times. J is TRBJ2-1 and V is TRBV7-8, with a weak D call TRBD1 (6 bases). The germline V and J ends were trimmed by 4 bases and 8 bases, with 15 bases remaining between them. Germline-derived CDR1 and CDR2 are SGHVS and FQNEAQ. The CDR3 spans 14 residues. This CDR3 reads CASSSTGPGDEQFF. DNA of the CDR3: TGTGCCAGCAGCTCTACGGGCCCAGGGGATGAGCAGTTCTTC.

This chain connects TRBV7-6 to TRBJ1-6; the D is unclear. The CDR3 is 15 residues long. Trimming shortened V by 5 bases and J by 0 bases, and 8 bases separated the two germline ends. Germline V CDR1 and CDR2: SGHVS, FNYEAQ. CDR3 loop: CASSGGSSYNSPLHF. Here the CDR3 DNA reads TGTGCCAGCAGCGGTGGTAGCTCCTATAATTCACCCCTCCACTTT.

This clonotype has only a few counts. The chain is built from TRBV24-1 and TRBJ1-5, with D unclear. The germline V gene has CDR1 KGHDR and CDR2 SFDVKD. Trimming took off 9 bases at V and 2 bases at J, with 25 bases between the two ends. CDR3 length: 18 amino acids. The CDR3 region has the DNA TGTGCCACCGCAACCACCGAAAAGGGAGCACATGGCAATCAGCCCCAGCATTTT. Translated: CATATTEKGAHGNQPQHF.

The gene calls are TRBV11-2 and TRBJ2-1, with D unclear. CDR3 length equals 13 residues. Germline V gene data show CDR1 as SGHAT and CDR2 as FQNNGV. The V gene lost 2 bases and the J gene lost 7 bases, with 9 bases spanning the gap. The CDR3 coding sequence is TGTGCCAGCAGCTTAAGTAGCTTGAATGAGCAGTTCTTC. It specifies CASSLSSLNEQFF.

This rearrangement joins TRBV10-2 to TRBJ2-1, with 12 bases aligning to TRBD1. The CDR3 extends over 14 amino acids. CDR1 WSHSY and CDR2 SAAADI come from the germline V gene. Unmatched junction bases numbered 2, after V lost 6 bases and J lost 5 bases. CDR3 sequence: CASRGTGGHNEQFF. The CDR3 bases are TGCGCCAGCAGAGGGACAGGGGGCCACAATGAGCAGTTCTTC.

The genes are TRBV19 and TRBJ2-3, with a possible D match to TRBD1 (5 bases). This CDR3 is 13 amino acids long. Germline CDR1 reads LNHDA; CDR2 reads SQIVND (reference sequence). Trimming took 7 bases from V and 0 from J, leaving 8 bases between them. The CDR3 nucleotides are TGTGCCAGTACCAGACAGAGCACAGATACGCAGTATTTT. It codes for CASTRQSTDTQYF.

This clonotype was seen many times. The gene calls are TRBV2 and TRBJ2-7, with D possibly being TRBD2 (5 bases). Deletions cut 4 bases from V and 0 bases from J, with 19 bases between. CDR3 length: 17 amino acids. Germline V CDR1 and CDR2: SNHLY, FYNNEI. CDR3 sequence (DNA): TGTGCCAGCAGTGCCCCCCTAATGAGGGAAAGCTCCTACGAGCAGTACTTC. Translation gives CASSAPLMRESSYEQYF.

This clonotype was seen just once. A much larger clone differs by one base, so this may be a read error. The rearrangement links TRBV6-6 to TRBJ2-7; either TRBD1 or TRBD2 may supply D (6 bases each). The CDR3 loop spans 16 amino acids. Germline V CDR1 and CDR2: MNHNY, SVGAGI (reference sequence). V shed 0 bases and J shed 6 bases, with 18 bases lying between them. CDR3 nucleotide sequence: TGTGCCAGCAGTTACTCCCCACGGGGCAGGGGAGGCGAGCAGTACTTC. Its translation is CASSYSPRGRGGEQYF.

The chain recombines TRBV25-1 with TRBJ1-2; the match to TRBD1 covers 7 bases. The length of the CDR3 is 12 residues. CDR1 MGHDK and CDR2 SYGVNS come from the germline V gene. The ends lost 5 bases at V and 8 bases at J; junction bases unmatched: 5. The CDR3 DNA is TGTGCCAGCAGTACAGGGGCCCTCGGCTACACCTTC. This sequence encodes CASSTGALGYTF.

The chain employs TRBV7-9 and TRBJ1-4; tentative D call: TRBD1 (5 bases). Trimming stripped 3 bases from V and 1 base from J, with 12 bases between. The CDR3 contains 16 residues. Germline loops: CDR1 SEHNR, CDR2 FQNEAQ (reference sequence). CDR3 in amino acids: CASSLGGVRTNEKLFF. CDR3 DNA sequence: TGTGCCAGCAGCTTGGGGGGTGTGAGAACTAATGAAAAACTGTTTTTT.

V is TRBV15 and J is TRBJ2-3; 13 positions agree with TRBD2. CDR3 length: 16 amino acids. Trimming took 0 bases from V and 14 from J; bases not matched to a gene: 11. The germline CDR1 and CDR2 sequences are LNHNV and YYDKDF (reference sequence). The CDR3 DNA follows: TGTGCCACCAGCAGAGATGGAGGGACTAGCGGGGCAATAAGGTATTTT. It encodes CATSRDGGTSGAIRYF.

This clonotype was observed at least ten times. The rearrangement links TRBV2 to TRBJ1-1, with D unresolved. Germline CDR1 SNHLY, CDR2 FYNNEI. Deletions cut 3 bases from V and 1 base from J, with 6 bases between. The CDR3 loop spans 13 amino acids. CDR3 amino acids: CASSDRENTEAFF. The CDR3, as DNA: TGTGCCAGCAGTGATAGGGAGAACACTGAAGCTTTCTTT.

This clonotype was observed at least ten times. This chain joins TRBV19 and TRBJ1-3; a weak D match, TRBD1 (6 bases). CDR3 length: 14 amino acids. Per the germline V gene, CDR1 is LNHDA and CDR2 is SQIVND (reference sequence). V was shortened by 8 bases and J by 0 bases, with 11 bases between the two germline ends. Here the CDR3 DNA reads TGTGCCAGTTCCAGGGGCACCTCTGGAAACACCATATATTTT. Encoded protein: CASSRGTSGNTIYF.

This rearrangement joins TRBV24-1 to TRBJ1-6; 7 nucleotides agree with TRBD1. After removal of 11 bases from V and 9 bases from J, the junction contained 15 bases not matched to a gene. The CDR3 consists of 15 residues. From germline, CDR1 is KGHDR and CDR2 SFDVKD. As DNA, the CDR3 is TGTGCCAGCAGACACCAAACAGGGGATAGTTCACCCCTCCACTTT. Translated, it gives CASRHQTGDSSPLHF.

The chain recombines TRBV7-2 with TRBJ1-1, with D possibly matching TRBD1 (5 bases). Germline-derived CDR1 and CDR2 are SGHTA and FQGNSA. V shed 6 bases and J shed 11 bases, with 13 bases lying between them. This CDR3 comprises 11 residues. CDR3 sequence reads: CASSHGGDAFF. CDR3 bases: TGTGCCAGCAGTCATGGGGGGGACGCTTTCTTT.

Turning to this clonotype: This may stem from a read error, because a much larger clone lies one nucleotide away. The CDR3 bases are TGTGCCAGCAGTTCCGCAGGGAACTATGGCTACACCTTC. The encoded protein is CASSSAGNYGYTF. The chain recombines TRBV6-5 with TRBJ1-2, with D perhaps matching TRBD1 (5 bases). This CDR3 contains 13 residues. The V end was cut by 4 bases, the J end by 2 bases, with 8 bases between. Germline assignment: CDR1 MNHEY and CDR2 SVGAGI.

This clonotype was counted ten times or more. V and J are TRBV5-1 and TRBJ1-6, with 7 positions matching TRBD1. There are 14 residues in the CDR3. Germline CDR1 reads SGHRS; CDR2 reads YFSETQ. J lost 8 bases, V lost 3 bases, and 5 bases had no gene match. The CDR3 coding sequence is TGCGCCAGCAGCTCCGACAGGGTGGATTCACCCCTCCACTTT. It specifies CASSSDRVDSPLHF.

The chain joins TRBV10-2 to TRBJ2-1, with 11 bases fitting TRBD2. Per the germline V gene, CDR1 is WSHSY and CDR2 is SAAADI. The CDR3 spans 18 residues. V lost 3 bases to trimming and J lost 6 bases; unmatched junction nucleotides: 13. The CDR3 region has the DNA TGCGCCAGCAGTGACCCTTACCTTCTAGCGGGGGGTACCAATGAGCAGTTCTTC. This encodes CASSDPYLLAGGTNEQFF.

CDR3 sequence (DNA): TGTGCCACCAGTGACCGGACCGGGACACCCCGTTGCTACGAGCAGTACGTC. Amino acid sequence: CATSDRTGTPRCYEQYV. V is TRBV24-1 and J is TRBJ2-7; a weak D match, TRBD1 (6 bases). Germline assignment: CDR1 KGHDR and CDR2 SFDVKD. This CDR3 spans 17 amino acids. V was trimmed by 4 bases and J by 3 bases, leaving 21 bases between them.

This clonotype was recorded a few times. V is TRBV10-1 and J is TRBJ2-3; a possible D gene is TRBD2 (6 bases). Trimming stripped 2 bases from V and 6 bases from J, with 9 bases between. The CDR3 extends over 13 amino acids. Germline V gene sequence: CDR1 WNHNN, CDR2 SYGVQD (reference sequence). DNA for the CDR3: TGCGCCAGCAGTGAGCGGGAGTGGGATACGCAGTATTTT. This translates into CASSEREWDTQYF.

The rearrangement links TRBV11-2 to TRBJ2-3, with 11 bases identical to TRBD1. Germline V gene sequence: CDR1 SGHAT, CDR2 FQNNGV. The CDR3 has 18 amino acids. The trim removed 5 bases at V and 6 bases at J, leaving 16 bases unmatched. The CDR3 nucleotides read TGTGCCAGCAGCCCCCGGACAGGGGGCCAAACAAAGTCTGATACGCAGTATTTT. Protein product: CASSPRTGGQTKSDTQYF.

Ten or more counts support this clonotype. The chain couples TRBV12-3 or TRBV12-4 to TRBJ1-6; 9 positions match TRBD1. There are 17 residues in the CDR3. V lost 5 bases to trimming and J lost 0 bases; unmatched junction nucleotides: 5. The DNA for the CDR3 is TGTGCCAGCAGTGGACAGGGGTCTGCCTCCTATAATTCACCCCTCCACTTT. Translated: CASSGQGSASYNSPLHF.

Notes on this clonotype: A much bigger clone sits one base away, suggesting this may be a read error. The CDR3 end shows no conserved phenylalanine or tryptophan, and so a read error is likely. The chain couples TRBV6-1 to TRBJ2-7; a possible D gene is TRBD1 (7 bases). Between the trimmed V and J ends, which lost 7 bases and 6 bases, there was a span of 10 bases. The CDR3 totals 11 residues. CDR1 and CDR2 from the germline V gene are MNHNS and SASEGT. The CDR3 here is CASNQGGEQYL. CDR3 nucleotides: TGTGCCAGCAACCAGGGGGGCGAGCAGTACCTC.

This clonotype showed up many times. V usage is TRBV3-1 and J usage is TRBJ1-3, with D perhaps matching TRBD1 (6 bases). The V end lost 8 bases, the J end lost 0 bases, and 8 bases lay between the germline ends. From germline, CDR1 is LGHDT and CDR2 YNNKEL (reference sequence). CDR3 length: 13 residues. The CDR3 spells CASGTNSGNTIYF. The DNA for the CDR3 is TGTGCCAGCGGGACAAACTCTGGAAACACCATATATTTT.